This entry features one T cell receptor beta chain sequence. The data belong to a study of cytomegalovirus exposure and HLA in healthy donors. Study information: Findings of an earlier analysis included more than 90 million unique TCR beta sequences from roughly 200 million T cells.

The study ran its PCR with 60 Vbeta and 13 Jbeta primers. Measured with immunoSEQ multiplex PCR; TCRdb has only the in-frame clones, and not every one. There are 100,000 to 150,000 clones in the sample; approximately 70% occur only once, and more than 4.5% lies in the top ten. CDR3 length equals 14 residues. Germline loops: CDR1 SGDLS, CDR2 YYNGEE. V was pared by 2 bases and J by 4 bases, with 6 bases of the junction left unmatched. The chain is built from TRBV9 and TRBJ2-7, with 7 bases identical to TRBD2. Sample: PBMCs. The clonotype comes from a man aged 55 to 70 in good health and CMV-seropositive. The CDR3 DNA reads TGTGCCAGCAGCGTCGGGCTAGCGGCTTACGAGCAGTACTTC. Protein: CASSVGLAAYEQYF.